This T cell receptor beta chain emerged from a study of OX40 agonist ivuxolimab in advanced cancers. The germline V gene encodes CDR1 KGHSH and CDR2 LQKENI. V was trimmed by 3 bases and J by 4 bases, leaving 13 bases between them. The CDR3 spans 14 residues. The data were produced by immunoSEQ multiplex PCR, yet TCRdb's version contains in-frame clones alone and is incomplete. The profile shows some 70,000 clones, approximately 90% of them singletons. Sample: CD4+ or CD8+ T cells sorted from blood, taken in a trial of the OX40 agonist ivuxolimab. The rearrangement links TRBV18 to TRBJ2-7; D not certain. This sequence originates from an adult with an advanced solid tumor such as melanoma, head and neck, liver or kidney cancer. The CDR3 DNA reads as TGTGCCAGCTCACCGGGCCCGGGTAGGTACGAGCAGTACTTC. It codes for CASSPGPGRYEQYF.